This T cell receptor beta chain was captured in a study of shared clonotypes between healthy human individuals (dated by TCRdb to 2020 to 2021). Broadly, across the study: The cohort included three men and a couple of women between 18 and 49 years of age. Different laboratories and diverse techniques were used to prepare libraries and sequence TCR repertoires, to increase sequencing depth and limit assay-specific biases. Per donor, leukapheresis produced somewhere between about 0.8 and 9.5 billion PBMCs. The study deeply sequenced blood TCR repertoires of five healthy adults to estimate repertoire size and the extent of clonotype sharing between individuals. For each donor, CD4 naive and CD4 memory were each run on three plates, CD8 naive on two plates, and CD8 memory on one plate.

The donors were healthy, HIV-negative adults with no recently reported acute infections or vaccinations. Only Caucasian adults living in Nashville, Tennessee, USA were represented among the donors. Magnetic negative selection was used to enrich CD4+ T cells, after which naive cells were positively selected on CD45RA and the negative fraction became the memory subset. After blood collection by leukapheresis, PBMCs were isolated using Ficoll-Histopaque density gradient centrifugation and then cryopreserved in the vapor phase of liquid nitrogen. Analytical flow cytometry was used to check the purity and quantity of every magnetically sorted T cell population. Genomic DNA was isolated from each sorted fraction and quantified by UV absorbance on a Nanodrop 2000c. TCR CDR3 regions were amplified from genomic DNA by multiplex PCR using the deep immunoSEQ assay. Extracted genomic DNA from each cell subset was spread evenly across all wells of several immunoSEQ 96-well plates, with each plate serving as a replicate. For sorted subsets, each replicate PCR was loaded with roughly 0.2 ug genomic DNA, equivalent to 32,000 or so T cell genomes. The purified libraries were quantified using a Qubit 3.0 fluorometer, sized with a Bioanalyzer 2100, and then quantified again using the KAPA Library Quantification kit. Every immunoSEQ 96-well plate was sequenced on a separate single-read 150-cycle Illumina NextSeq 550 flow cell. The study's processing was this. Because only junctional sequences without quality scores were contained in the immunoSEQ output, filtering matching that applied to full-length reads could not be performed. To assign V/J genes and CDR3, sequences were annotated against IMGT germline references using PyIR, a Python wrapper for IgBLAST v1.9. Any read was removed if the V/J assignment was weak (E-value above 1e-6), the CDR3 was missing, or the read contained stop codons, out-of-frame junctions, or ambiguous translated residues. V3J clonotypes were defined as sequences sharing an identical inferred V gene, J gene, and CDR3 amino acid sequence. To compute the percentage overlap between repertoires, the number of shared unique clonotypes was divided by the size of the smaller repertoire. Three approaches were used to assess repertoire richness: RTK rarefaction, the Chao1 estimator, and Recon v2.1 estimates of unobserved clonotypes. Generation probabilities were computed with OLGA for all TCRbeta clonotypes obtained by the gDNA method from a few donors. Held by TCRdb, this immuneACCESS table contains in-frame sequences only and omits some clones. Under half of the omission traces to an unresolved V gene where checked; the cause of the rest is unknown. That table supplies the V and J calls and clone size; D and trimming were determined from the DNA. Recorded for this sample are roughly 2,500,000 clones; approximately 93% of them occurred a single time. The top ten clonotypes cover about 0.39% of the sample.

Broad study findings and their caveats: Sharing across several donors was observed for approximately 5% of naive CD4, about 3.2% of naive CD8, 2% to 2.5% of memory CD4, and around 0.44% of memory CD8 clonotypes. Incomplete sequencing was indicated by rarefaction of sorted-subset datasets, despite the large sequencing depth. Clonotypes shared by all four sorted-subset donors showed higher generation probabilities than non-shared clonotypes. The genetic and exposure-history diversity represented was limited by the small number of donors. Estimated clonotype richness was generally larger for naive than for memory subsets. Sampling was restricted to blood, and TCR repertoires in tissues likely differ from the TCR repertoires found in blood. Pairwise subsampling indicated that sequencing depth was expected to affect the degree of clonotype sharing among donors.

With respect to this clone: The target of this receptor is not known. No much larger clone exists at a distance of one base, and base qualities are not known.

Sequencing input: naive CD4+ T cells from PBMCs. Per the publication, the cell subset or site label means: CD45RA+ positively selected. This receptor was identified in a man aged 18 to 29 in good health. Some clones in this sample may be carry-over from other donors' samples.

In nucleotides, the sequence is TGTGCCAGCAGCAGGCAAGAGACCTTAGTCAATGAGCAGTTCTTC. Its coded protein is CASSRQETLVNEQFF. The chain is made from TRBV21-1 and TRBJ2-1. TRBV21-1 is flagged as a pseudogene. Counted from cysteine to phenylalanine, this CDR3 has 15 amino acids. Kept here is only the CDR3 DNA, which spans 45 bases and is read in frame from base 1.